Listed below are T cell receptor beta chains from one sample, sequenced in a study of cytomegalovirus exposure and HLA in healthy donors. This table comes from immunoSEQ multiplex PCR, and its TCRdb copy is limited to in-frame clones, with some not included. Seen here are over 150,000 clones, around 80% observed once, and the top ten hold 1%. The sequenced sample was PBMCs. The receptors come from a woman in her forties or fifties in good health and CMV-seropositive. CDR3s include the opening cysteine and the closing phenylalanine or tryptophan. A D gene is named only where the DNA matches it firmly. Not every row has a clone size; where given, it reads once, few, many or a size class.

TRBV30,TRBJ2-5,NA,TRBD1,TGTGCCTGGGGTTTAGACAGGGCCGGGGAGACCCAGTACTTC,CAWGLDRAGETQYF
TRBV11-2,TRBJ1-5,NA,NA,TGTGCCAGCAGCCTCAGGGAGGGCAATCAGCCCCAGCATTTT,CASSLREGNQPQHF
TRBV28,TRBJ1-2,NA,TRBD1,TGTGCCAGCACAGGGGGGCTGTTTGGCTACACCTTC,CASTGGLFGYTF
TRBV29-1,TRBJ1-2,NA,TRBD1,TGCAGCGGGGTTGAAGGGACAGCCCTCTATGGCTACACCTTC,CSGVEGTALYGYTF
TRBV28,TRBJ2-3,NA,TRBD2,TGTGCCAGCAGTTTCCGAAGGACTAGCGGGGGCTCGGATACGCAGTATTTT,CASSFRRTSGGSDTQYF
TRBV7-6,TRBJ2-1,NA,TRBD2,TGTGCCAGCAGCCCAAGCGGGATTTCCTACAATGAGCAGTTCTTC,CASSPSGISYNEQFF
TRBV5-1,TRBJ1-2,NA,NA,TGCGCCAGCAAGGACTTTAACTATGGCTACACCTTC,CASKDFNYGYTF
TRBV18,TRBJ2-7,NA,TRBD1,TGTGCCAGCTCAGATGACAGGGTGGTCTACGAGCAGTACTTC,CASSDDRVVYEQYF
TRBV13,TRBJ2-1,NA,TRBD2,TGTGCCAGCAGCCCTAATAGCGGGACCTACAATGAGCAGTTCTTC,CASSPNSGTYNEQFF
TRBV7-2,TRBJ1-6,few,NA,TGTGCCAGCAGCTTTGGCTTTCGATCACCCCTCCACTTT,CASSFGFRSPLHF
TRBV11-2,TRBJ2-5,NA,NA,TGTGCCAGCAGCTTAGATGGGAGTTCGGAGACCCAGTACTTC,CASSLDGSSETQYF
TRBV5-1,TRBJ2-7,NA,TRBD1,TGCGCCAGCAGCAAAGGACAGGGGCGGAGCTCCTACGAGCAGTACTTC,CASSKGQGRSSYEQYF
TRBV27,TRBJ2-2,NA,NA,TGTGCCAGCGGTATACCACAGGGCCCCGGGGAGCTGTTTTTT,CASGIPQGPGELFF
TRBV7-2,TRBJ1-4,once,TRBD1,TGTGCCAGCAGCTTAGGGGACAGGGCCTCACTGTTTTTT,CASSLGDRASLFF
TRBV7-3,TRBJ2-3,NA,TRBD1,TGTGCCAGCAGCTCAACAGGGGCAGGAGCAGATACGCAGTATTTT,CASSSTGAGADTQYF